These 26 T cell receptor beta chains were sequenced from one sample in a study of neoadjuvant anti-PD-1 for oral cavity cancer (dated by TCRdb to about 2021). Sample time point, as interpreted from the label and publication: before neoadjuvant nivolumab. The protocol used for the library was the immunoSEQ multiplex PCR assay. TCRdb obtained this table from immuneACCESS and retained in-frame rearrangements with V and J assigned. These tables miss some clones; where compared with another copy, unresolved V genes account for less than half of the shortfall, and the remainder is unexplained. The sample contains tens of thousands of clones, around 88% of them found a single time. The ten most abundant clones make up around 3.7% of the sample. Sequencing used PBMCs, obtained before nivolumab (anti-PD-1) treatment. The receptors derive from a person between 35 and 79 years old with oral cavity squamous cell carcinoma.

This chain uses TRBV5-1 with TRBJ2-7; 9 nucleotides match TRBD1. The CDR3 runs to 14 residues. The germline gives CDR1 SGHRS, CDR2 YFSETQ. The V and J ends lost 4 bases and 3 bases, in that order; junction bases with no gene match: 5. CDR3 loop: CASSPDRGGYEQYF. CDR3 nucleotides: TGCGCCAGCAGCCCGGACAGGGGAGGCTACGAGCAGTACTTC.

The chain recombines TRBV5-1 with TRBJ2-2; D gene ambiguous. Trimming removed 4 bases at V and 0 bases at J, with 10 bases between. The CDR3 spans 15 residues. Germline CDR1 and CDR2: SGHRS and YFSETQ. The CDR3 nucleotides read TGCGCCAGCAGCCGGACCCTTGCGAACACCGGGGAGCTGTTTTTT. It is translated as CASSRTLANTGELFF.

The chain carries TRBV2 and TRBJ1-2; 8 nucleotides agree with TRBD1. Losses at the gene ends were 11 bases for V and 2 bases for J; bases not matched to a gene: 7. Germline lookup yields CDR1 SNHLY and CDR2 FYNNEI. The CDR3 loop spans 13 amino acids. CDR3: CARWAGGNYGYTF. Here the CDR3 DNA reads TGTGCCCGTTGGGCAGGGGGCAACTATGGCTACACCTTC.

This sequence joins TRBV5-1 and TRBJ2-2; the match to TRBD1 covers 11 bases. This CDR3 spans 16 amino acids. Unmatched junction bases numbered 5, after V lost 3 bases and J lost 4 bases. CDR1 SGHRS and CDR2 YFSETQ come from the germline V gene. The CDR3 coding sequence is TGCGCCAGCAGCTGGACAGGGGGCGGTAGCACCGGGGAGCTGTTTTTT. Translated: CASSWTGGGSTGELFF.

The V call is TRBV9, the J call TRBJ2-1, with D possibly matching TRBD1 (6 bases). Germline V gene data show CDR1 as SGDLS and CDR2 as YYNGEE. This CDR3 is 15 amino acids long. Trimming took 0 bases from V and 3 from J, leaving 10 bases between them. For the CDR3, the DNA is TGTGCCAGCAGCGTAGCTACAGGGATCTACAATGAGCAGTTCTTC. This sequence encodes CASSVATGIYNEQFF.

CDR3 nucleotide sequence: TGTGCCAGTAGCAGCGGGTTAGGTATTTTTCGTGGCACAGATACGCAGTATTTT. It translates to CASSSGLGIFRGTDTQYF. The chain links TRBV19 to TRBJ2-3; TRBD2 is a possible D gene (6 bases). CDR1 is LNHDA and CDR2 is SQIVND in the germline V gene (reference sequence). The CDR3 spans 18 residues. V was pared by 6 bases and J by 1 base, with 23 bases between.

This chain joins TRBV19 and TRBJ1-2; 8 bases are shared with TRBD1. After removal of 8 bases from V and 3 bases from J, the junction contained 5 bases not matched to a gene. This CDR3 region has 13 residues. CDR1 and CDR2 (germline): LNHDA, SQIVND (reference sequence). As DNA, the CDR3 is TGTGCCAGTTCGTACAGGGGGGACTATGGCTACACCTTC. Its translation: CASSYRGDYGYTF.

The chain carries TRBV9 and TRBJ2-3, with TRBD2 as a possible D gene (6 bases). The CDR3 runs to 14 residues. The germline V gene encodes CDR1 SGDLS and CDR2 YYNGEE. V was cut by 2 bases and J by 4 bases, with 11 bases left in between. CDR3 residues: CASSVTGEPDTQYF. In nucleotides, the CDR3 is TGTGCCAGCAGCGTTACGGGGGAACCAGATACGCAGTATTTT. Supplemented by reference TRBV9 and TRBJ2-3, the full variable domain reads DSGVTQTPKHLITATGQRVTLRCSPRSGDLSVYWYQQSLDQGLQFLIQYYNGEERAKGNILERFSAQQFPDLHSELNLSSLELGDSALYFCASSVTGEPDTQYFGPGTRLTVL.

The chain links TRBV2 to TRBJ2-1; 8 bases line up with TRBD1. The CDR3 covers 15 residues. Germline V gene sequence: CDR1 SNHLY, CDR2 FYNNEI. V dropped 4 bases and J dropped 0; count of bases not matched to a gene: 2. CDR3 protein: CASSADRGSYNEQFF. The CDR3, as DNA: TGTGCCAGCAGTGCCGACAGGGGCTCCTACAATGAGCAGTTCTTC.

This clone has only one observation. This chain connects TRBV5-1 to TRBJ1-1, with unresolved D. This CDR3 comprises 13 residues. Germline CDR1 SGHRS, CDR2 YFSETQ. V dropped 5 bases and J dropped 8 bases, with 16 bases sitting between them. The CDR3 reads CASRVTADSEAFF. DNA for the CDR3: TGCGCCAGCAGGGTGACCGCTGATTCCGAAGCTTTCTTT.

The chain is built from TRBV5-1 and TRBJ1-5, with 7 bases fitting TRBD1. The CDR3 has 15 residues. After removal of 0 bases from V and 5 bases from J, the junction contained 5 bases not matched to a gene. Germline V CDR1 and CDR2: SGHRS, YFSETQ. CDR3 protein: CASSLGGTDDQPQHF. CDR3 nucleotides: TGCGCCAGCAGCTTGGGGGGGACAGATGATCAGCCCCAGCATTTT.

This clone was seen a handful of times. V and J are TRBV5-1 and TRBJ2-5, with unresolved D. CDR1 is SGHRS, CDR2 YFSETQ, per germline. This CDR3 is built from 13 residues. Trimming removed 2 bases at V and 3 bases at J, with 8 bases between. CDR3 DNA sequence: TGCGCCAGCAGCTTCGTGGCCGAAGAGACCCAGTACTTC. It is translated as CASSFVAEETQYF. The full variable domain, with the rest looked up from reference TRBV5-1 and TRBJ2-5, is KAGVTQTPRYLIKTRGQQVTLSCSPISGHRSVSWYQQTPGQGLQFLFEYFSETQRNKGNFPGRFSGRQFSNSRSEMNVSTLELGDSALYLCASSFVAEETQYFGPGTRLLVL.

This chain joins TRBV27 and TRBJ2-1; D tentatively fits TRBD1 or TRBD2 (7 bases each). V lost 5 bases, J lost 4 bases, and 15 bases lay in between. The CDR3 has 15 amino acids. Per the germline V gene, CDR1 is MNHEY and CDR2 is SMNVEV (reference sequence). The CDR3 bases are TGTGCCAGCAGTCCAGGGGGGGACGGTTACAATGAGCAGTTCTTC. This codes for CASSPGGDGYNEQFF.

J is TRBJ2-6 and V is TRBV4-1; D uncertain. The germline V gene has CDR1 MGHRA and CDR2 YSYEKL. Deletions cut 0 bases from V and 0 bases from J, with 15 bases between. The CDR3 has 19 amino acids. The CDR3 bases are TGCGCCAGCAGCCAAGATTGGTCGCCGGCCGTCTCTGGGGCCAACGTCCTGACTTTC. Translation: CASSQDWSPAVSGANVLTF.

The V and J genes are TRBV5-8 and TRBJ2-7, with D possibly matching TRBD1 (6 bases). V lost 7 bases, J lost 12 bases, and 20 bases lay in between. CDR3 length: 12 amino acids. Germline-derived CDR1 and CDR2 are SGHTS and YDEGEE. The CDR3 reads CASAPTGQMTYF. The CDR3 region has the DNA TGTGCCAGCGCACCCACCGGACAGATGACGTACTTC. Full variable domain (missing parts from reference TRBV5-8 and TRBJ2-7): EAGVTQSPTHLIKTRGQQATLRCSPISGHTSVYWYQQALGLGLQFLLWYDEGEERNRGNFPPRFSGRQFPNYSSELNVNALELEDSALYLCASAPTGQMTYFGPGTRLTVT.

The gene calls are TRBV6-1 and TRBJ2-5; D perhaps matches TRBD1 (5 bases). Per germline, CDR1 MNHNS and CDR2 SASEGT. The CDR3 covers 14 residues. With 2 bases removed from V and 3 bases from J, the gap between germline ends came to 10 bases. CDR3 region: CASSELGRKETQYF. Here the CDR3 DNA reads TGTGCCAGCAGTGAACTGGGGCGGAAAGAGACCCAGTACTTC.

The V gene is TRBV9, the J gene TRBJ2-5, with D unclear. The length of the CDR3 is 13 residues. Germline CDR1 is SGDLS and CDR2 is YYNGEE. The V gene lost 0 bases and the J gene lost 1 base, with 4 bases spanning the gap. The CDR3 sequence is CASSVGIQETQYF. The DNA for the CDR3 is TGTGCCAGCAGCGTAGGGATCCAAGAGACCCAGTACTTC.

This clone was seen once. The chain is built from TRBV5-6 and TRBJ1-4; TRBD1 matches at 11 bases. V was clipped by 4 bases and J by 4 bases; unmatched bases: 9. The CDR3 is 17 residues long. Per the germline V gene, CDR1 is SGHDT and CDR2 is YYEEEE. The CDR3: CASSDSRDRGVNEKLFF. The CDR3 region has the DNA TGTGCCAGCAGCGATTCCCGGGACAGGGGGGTTAATGAAAAACTGTTTTTT. Drawing the rest from reference TRBV5-6 and TRBJ1-4, the complete variable domain is DAGVTQSPTHLIKTRGQQVTLRCSPKSGHDTVSWYQQALGQGPQFIFQYYEEEERQRGNFPDRFSGHQFPNYSSELNVNALLLGDSALYLCASSDSRDRGVNEKLFFGSGTQLSVL.

This clone was counted a single time. J is TRBJ2-7 and V is TRBV4-1; a possible D gene is TRBD2 (5 bases). The CDR3 spans 14 residues. The V end lost 6 bases, the J end lost 2 bases, and 14 bases lay between the germline ends. Germline loops: CDR1 MGHRA, CDR2 YSYEKL. CDR3 amino acids: CASSQDWNPYEQYF. In DNA form, the CDR3 reads TGCGCCAGCAGTCAGGACTGGAACCCCTACGAGCAGTACTTC.

About this clone itself: The junction and the germline gene differ at one end; a read error may be behind it. The genes are TRBV7-7 and TRBJ1-5; D may be TRBD1 (5 bases). Looked up from germline, CDR1 is SSHAT and CDR2 is FNYEAQ (reference sequence). The CDR3 extends over 13 amino acids. CDR3 sequence: CASSRGLNQPQHF. The CDR3 bases are TGTGCTAGCAGCCGGGGACTAAATCAGCCCCAGCATTTT.

The rearrangement uses TRBV6-1 and TRBJ2-1, with D unclear. The germline gives CDR1 MNHNS, CDR2 SASEGT. The V end was cut by 7 bases, the J end by 2 bases, with 6 bases between. CDR3 length equals 12 residues. CDR3 nucleotides: TGTGCCAGCATTTGGGCCTACAATGAGCAGTTCTTC. It translates to CASIWAYNEQFF.

The chain is built from TRBV7-8 and TRBJ1-2; no clear D. Germline CDR1 and CDR2: SGHVS and FQNEAQ. The V gene lost 1 base and the J gene lost 0 bases, with 12 bases spanning the gap. This CDR3 spans 16 amino acids. As DNA, the CDR3 is TGTGCCAGCAGCTTAGAGGTTGGGAGGACTAACTATGGCTACACCTTC. Translating gives CASSLEVGRTNYGYTF.

The V gene is TRBV5-6, the J gene TRBJ2-6; maybe TRBD1 (7 bases). This CDR3 is 19 amino acids long. The germline V gene has CDR1 SGHDT and CDR2 YYEEEE. Trimming stripped 0 bases from V and 0 bases from J, with 16 bases between. CDR3 amino acids: CASSLGRQGLSSGANVLTF. DNA of the CDR3: TGTGCCAGCAGCTTGGGCCGACAGGGACTCAGCTCTGGGGCCAACGTCCTGACTTTC. Full variable domain (rest looked up from reference TRBV5-6 and TRBJ2-6): DAGVTQSPTHLIKTRGQQVTLRCSPKSGHDTVSWYQQALGQGPQFIFQYYEEEERQRGNFPDRFSGHQFPNYSSELNVNALLLGDSALYLCASSLGRQGLSSGANVLTFGAGSRLTVL.

This clone occurred a few times. This chain joins TRBV4-1 and TRBJ1-4; no reliable D call. Looked up from germline, CDR1 is MGHRA and CDR2 is YSYEKL. V gave up 1 base and J gave up 8 bases, with 8 bases separating them. The CDR3 runs to 13 residues. The CDR3 here is CASSQVVREKLFF. DNA of the CDR3: TGCGCCAGCAGCCAAGTGGTCAGGGAAAAACTGTTTTTT.

The chain couples TRBV6-1 to TRBJ2-1; the D gene is possibly TRBD2 (5 bases). This CDR3 spans 13 amino acids. Trimming took off 6 bases at V and 4 bases at J, with 10 bases between the two ends. Germline CDR1 reads MNHNS; CDR2 reads SASEGT. The CDR3 region is CASRVRLYNEQFF. CDR3 DNA: TGTGCCAGCAGGGTAAGACTATACAATGAGCAGTTCTTC.

This chain connects TRBV4-1 to TRBJ2-2, with 10 bases aligning to TRBD2. The CDR3 runs to 17 residues. Germline CDR1 and CDR2: MGHRA and YSYEKL. V was pared by 1 base and J by 0 bases, with 2 bases of the junction left unmatched. The CDR3 protein is CASSQGTSGPNTGELFF. CDR3 nucleotide sequence: TGCGCCAGCAGCCAAGGGACTAGCGGACCGAACACCGGGGAGCTGTTTTTT.